The next 21 T cell receptor beta chains were all read from a single sample in a study of CD8 T cells in Susac syndrome. The RNA input was roughly 0.45 to 1 ug, and it was reverse transcribed with random hexamers. TCRdb analysed the immunoSEQ multiplex PCR reads with MiXCR anew, one entry per CDR3 protein. The profile shows about 400,000 distinct CDR3 sequences, approximately 85% of them singletons. The sample comprised CD8+ T cells from PBMCs. The source is a human donor with multiple sclerosis.

The chain recombines TRBV27 with TRBJ2-6; 10 bases agree with TRBD2. Trimming at V came to 6 bases and at J to 2 bases, leaving 10 bases not matched to a gene. CDR3 size: 18 residues. Germline V CDR1 and CDR2: MNHEY, SMNVEV (reference sequence). This chain's CDR3 is CASSLWGLAGAGANVLTF. DNA for the CDR3: TGTGCCAGCAGCTTGTGGGGGCTAGCGGGGGCTGGGGCCAACGTCCTGACTTTC.

V gene TRBV7-9 combines with J gene TRBJ2-2; no clear D gene. The CDR3 extends over 15 amino acids. V lost 7 bases and J 1 base, leaving 13 bases between the germline ends. Germline V lookup: CDR1 SEHNR, CDR2 FQNEAQ (reference sequence). The CDR3 region has the DNA TGTGCCAGCATCCTAAGGGTCCAGAACACCGGGGAGCTGTTTTTT. Encoded protein: CASILRVQNTGELFF. Filled out from reference TRBV7-9 and TRBJ2-2, the complete variable domain reads DTGVSQNPRHKITKRGQNVTFRCDPISEHNRLYWYRQTLGQGPEFLTYFQNEAQLEKSRLLSDRFSAERPKGSFSTLEIQRTEQGDSAMYLCASILRVQNTGELFFGEGSRLTVL.

The chain recombines TRBV18 with TRBJ2-7; D possibly corresponds to TRBD1 (6 bases). V gave up 0 bases and J gave up 5 bases, with 14 bases separating them. The CDR3 is 15 amino acids. Germline-derived CDR1 and CDR2 are KGHSH and LQKENI. The CDR3: CASSPPMSRGDEQYF. DNA for the CDR3: TGTGCCAGCTCACCACCGATGAGCAGGGGCGACGAGCAGTACTTC.

This chain joins TRBV4-1 and TRBJ2-2; perhaps TRBD1 as D (6 bases). The CDR3 runs to 16 residues. CDR1 and CDR2 from the germline V gene are MGHRA and YSYEKL. Trimming removed 1 base at V and 8 bases at J, with 17 bases between. CDR3 in DNA: TGCGCCAGCAGCCAAGCTCTTGAACAGGGATGGGGGGAGCTGTTTTTT. Amino acids: CASSQALEQGWGELFF.

This chain uses TRBV27 with TRBJ1-5; D ambiguous. V lost 6 bases and J 0 bases, leaving 12 bases between the germline ends. Germline V gene lookup returns CDR1 MNHEY and CDR2 SMNVEV (reference sequence). CDR3 length: 15 residues. The CDR3 DNA reads TGTGCCAGCAGCGGCACCGCTAATAGCAATCAGCCCCAGCATTTT. Translation gives CASSGTANSNQPQHF.

The chain employs TRBV28 and TRBJ1-5; D possibly corresponds to TRBD1 (6 bases). V was clipped by 3 bases and J by 3 bases, with 15 bases between them. The CDR3 covers 16 residues. Germline lookup yields CDR1 MDHEN and CDR2 SYDVKM. The CDR3 DNA follows: TGTGCCAGCAGTTTGCAACCGACAGGTCACAATCAGCCCCAGCATTTT. This codes for CASSLQPTGHNQPQHF. Using reference TRBV28 and TRBJ1-5 for the parts outside the CDR3, the full variable domain is DVKVTQSSRYLVKRTGEKVFLECVQDMDHENMFWYRQDPGLGLRLIYFSYDVKMKEKGDIPEGYSVSREKKERFSLILESASTNQTSMYLCASSLQPTGHNQPQHFGDGTRLSIL.

This clonotype was recorded only once. The J gene is TRBJ2-3, the V gene TRBV29-1; TRBD2 aligns across 10 bases. This CDR3 contains 19 residues. CDR1 and CDR2 (germline): SQVTM, ANQGSEA. J gave up 2 bases and V 7 bases, and 21 bases lay outside the gene matches. CDR3 sequence (DNA): TGCAGCGCCGGTGGGGACCTAGCGGGAGTGCTCCTGGACACAGATACGCAGTATTTT. Translation gives CSAGGDLAGVLLDTDTQYF.

The rearrangement links TRBV30 to TRBJ2-5; TRBD2 might be the D (5 bases). Trimming removed 1 base from V and 5 bases from J, with 11 bases in between. The CDR3 totals 13 residues. Germline V gene lookup returns CDR1 GTSNPN and CDR2 SVGIG (reference sequence). DNA for the CDR3: TGTGCCTGGAGTGATTCGGGGTGGGAGACCCAGTACTTC. Protein product: CAWSDSGWETQYF.

V and J are TRBV30 and TRBJ2-5; 12 bases align to TRBD2. This CDR3 is 17 amino acids long. Unmatched junction bases numbered 14, after V lost 4 bases and J lost 5 bases. In germline, CDR1 is GTSNPN, CDR2 SVGIG (reference sequence). The CDR3 sequence: CAWKTLAGGRRMETQYF. CDR3 sequence (DNA): TGTGCCTGGAAGACCCTAGCGGGGGGGCGTCGGATGGAGACCCAGTACTTC. Variable domain in full (rest from reference TRBV30 and TRBJ2-5): SQTIHQWPATLVQPVGSPLSLECTVEGTSNPNLYWYRQAAGRGLQLLFYSVGIGQISSEVPQNLSASRPQDRQFILSSKKLLLSDSGFYLCAWKTLAGGRRMETQYFGPGTRLLVL.

This CDR3 reads CASSLALGVDTEAFF. The CDR3 DNA reads TGTGCCAGCAGCTTAGCGCTAGGGGTGGACACTGAAGCTTTCTTT. The gene calls are TRBV7-9 and TRBJ1-1, with a weak D call TRBD1 (5 bases). Trimming took 0 bases from V and 3 from J, leaving 11 bases between them. Germline V CDR1 and CDR2: SEHNR, FQNEAQ (reference sequence). This CDR3 has 15 amino acids.

The genes are TRBV6-5 and TRBJ1-1; D is unclear. Germline V lookup: CDR1 MNHEY, CDR2 SVGAGI. Trimming shortened V by 0 bases and J by 6 bases, and 8 bases separated the two germline ends. The CDR3 is 13 residues long. This chain's CDR3 is CASSYSNKAEAFF. The CDR3 DNA reads as TGTGCCAGCAGTTACTCGAATAAGGCTGAAGCTTTCTTT.

The CDR3 here is CSVEVQGSGTGELFF. The CDR3 DNA reads TGCAGCGTTGAAGTTCAGGGAAGTGGCACCGGGGAGCTGTTTTTT. The chain joins TRBV29-1 to TRBJ2-2, with D possibly TRBD1 on 5 matching bases. The CDR3 extends over 15 amino acids. CDR1 is SQVTM and CDR2 is ANQGSEA in the germline V gene. With 1 base removed from V and 4 bases from J, the gap between germline ends came to 13 bases.

This clonotype has a handful of counts. The J gene is TRBJ2-6, the V gene TRBV6-1; unclear D gene. CDR3 length: 15 residues. Germline assignment: CDR1 MNHNS and CDR2 SASEGT. Trimming pared 7 bases from V and 2 bases from J, leaving 12 bases between. CDR3 protein: CASTLESAGANVLTF. Written as DNA, the CDR3 is TGTGCCAGCACCTTGGAATCGGCTGGGGCCAACGTCCTGACTTTC.

This chain connects TRBV4-1 to TRBJ1-5; the D gene is possibly TRBD1 (6 bases). The CDR3 runs to 15 residues. The V and J ends lost 4 bases and 6 bases respectively, with 16 bases between them. Germline loops: CDR1 MGHRA, CDR2 YSYEKL. Here the CDR3 reads CASSPGGGGTQPQHF. The DNA of the CDR3 is TGCGCCAGCAGCCCGGGGGGCGGGGGCACTCAGCCCCAGCATTTT.

Only one count was recorded for this clonotype. This rearrangement joins TRBV10-3 to TRBJ2-2; 9 positions match TRBD1. The germline gives CDR1 ENHRY, CDR2 SYGVKD. This CDR3 is built from 14 residues. V was clipped by 10 bases and J by 3 bases; unmatched bases: 6. CDR3 coding DNA: TGTGCCACCAGACAGGGGGAGCACACCGGGGAGCTGTTTTTT. It translates to CATRQGEHTGELFF.

The rearrangement joins TRBV1 to TRBJ2-6. TRBV1 is deemed a pseudogene. CDR3 length: 17 residues. CDR3 sequence reads: CTSRSHCAQSRANVLTF. CDR3 in DNA: TGCACCAGCAGGTCACATTGTGCACAAAGTCGGGCCAACGTCCTGACTTTC.

The chain links TRBV12-3 or TRBV12-4 to TRBJ2-3; D uncertain. The CDR3 is 15 residues long. V was pared by 3 bases and J by 0 bases, with 10 bases between. The CDR3 spells CASSLVSASTDTQYF. CDR3 DNA: TGTGCCAGCAGTTTGGTCAGCGCTAGCACAGATACGCAGTATTTT.

V is TRBV6-5 and J is TRBJ1-1; 7 nucleotides agree with TRBD1. The germline V gene has CDR1 MNHEY and CDR2 SVGAGI. Trimming removed 7 bases from V and 4 bases from J; junction bases left unmatched: 21. This CDR3 contains 18 residues. The CDR3 here is CASNSRTGVNEHGTEAFF. CDR3 sequence (DNA): TGTGCCAGCAATTCTCGAACAGGGGTAAATGAACATGGCACTGAAGCTTTCTTT.

The chain joins TRBV6-1 to TRBJ1-1; D is unclear. Trimming took 2 bases from V and 5 from J, leaving 9 bases between them. This CDR3 spans 13 amino acids. Germline V gives CDR1 MNHNS, CDR2 SASEGT. The CDR3 DNA reads as TGTGCCAGCAGTGAAAGACCGGGGACTGAAGCTTTCTTT. Residues: CASSERPGTEAFF.

This sequence joins TRBV10-1 and TRBJ2-1; D not resolved. Germline V CDR1 and CDR2: WNHNN, SYGVQD (reference sequence). V was cut by 6 bases and J by 2 bases, with 14 bases left in between. The CDR3 has 15 residues. The CDR3 spells CASSPKERPYNEQFF. The CDR3 DNA reads as TGCGCCAGCAGCCCCAAAGAGCGTCCCTACAATGAGCAGTTCTTC.

The rearrangement links TRBV6-5 to TRBJ2-2, with D perhaps being TRBD1 or TRBD2 (5 bases each). CDR3 size: 16 residues. The germline CDR1 and CDR2 sequences are MNHEY and SVGAGI. V was trimmed by 2 bases and J by 5 bases, leaving 15 bases between them. CDR3 sequence (DNA): TGTGCCAGCAGTTACGCCGTCAGTGAGGGGACCGGGGAGCTGTTTTTT. Its translation: CASSYAVSEGTGELFF.